This TCR beta chain was sequenced in a study of blood T cell repertoires in COVID-19. Study as a whole: Sources were T cells, B-cell-depleted T cells, or PBMCs; the material itself was cDNA or gDNA.

The method was immunoSEQ multiplex PCR; TCRdb's version includes in-frame clones alone and lacks a portion of them. The sample lists 200,000 to 300,000 clones; approximately 89% were seen once. Participants spanned ages roughly 18 to 95 years and resided in roughly 26 US areas. Up to 2 weeks before entering the study, exposed participants had met a COVID-19 case. Trimming removed 4 bases at V and 9 bases at J, with 9 bases between. Germline V gives CDR1 MDHEN, CDR2 SYDVKM. The CDR3 is made up of 11 amino acids. The clonotype comes from a woman aged 35 to 49 who had been exposed to COVID-19. The rearrangement uses TRBV28 and TRBJ1-1, with unresolved D. The sequencing sample was made of PBMCs or T cells enriched from blood (not recorded which). The CDR3 here is CASSSTEKAFF. Written as DNA, the CDR3 is TGTGCCAGCAGTTCGACGGAGAAAGCTTTCTTT.